Shown below are 15 T cell receptor beta chains from a single sample sequenced in a study of naive and memory T cell subsets (dated by TCRdb to about 2017). What the authors observed across the whole study: A few larger clonotypes were found in naive repertoires, especially CD8, and these larger clonotypes were possibly memory cells re-expressing CD45RA.

The protocol used for the library was UMI-ligation and nested PCR. TCRdb records Illumina MiSeq as the sequencer. An equimolar mix of two oligonucleotides covering both TRBC1 and TRBC2 was used as the beta constant-region primer. The ligated cDNA went through four rounds of PCR with nested alpha and beta constant-region primers together with the SP2 primer. The raw public reads went through TCRdb reprocessing: fastp at Q25, MiXCR clone calling, in-frame beta chains kept. Rows are combined by CDR3 protein, so each entry shows the most common genes and DNA. The sample has 150,000 or so distinct CDR3 sequences on record, over 20% of them singletons. Clones ranked in the top ten supply about 0.11% of the sample. Their recognized antigens are unknown. The material sequenced was naive CD4+ T cells from blood. The cell subset or site label on this specimen signifies: naive T cells, CD45RA high CD27+. These receptors came from a human donor in good health.

The sample holds many counts of this clonotype. The J gene is TRBJ1-5, the V gene TRBV6-1; no reliable D call. The CDR3 extends over 15 amino acids. Germline CDR1 reads MNHNS; CDR2 reads SASEGT. Trimming cost V 1 base and J 0 bases, with 7 bases left between them. CDR3 region: CASSEGRVSNQPQHF. The CDR3 DNA follows: TGTGCCAGCAGTGAAGGGAGGGTTAGCAATCAGCCCCAGCATTTT.

V is TRBV9 and J is TRBJ2-1, with a tentative D call TRBD2 (6 bases). Germline V CDR1 and CDR2: SGDLS, YYNGEE. V was pared by 0 bases and J by 0 bases, with 16 bases between. This CDR3 comprises 18 residues. DNA of the CDR3: TGTGCCAGCAGCGTAGCTTGGGGCGGGACCCGCTCCTACAATGAGCAGTTCTTC. Protein sequence: CASSVAWGGTRSYNEQFF.

This clonotype came up a few times. The chain recombines TRBV28 with TRBJ2-1; TRBD2 aligns across 11 bases. Per the germline V gene, CDR1 is MDHEN and CDR2 is SYDVKM. V dropped 6 bases and J dropped 0; count of bases not matched to a gene: 10. The CDR3 has 18 residues. The CDR3 loop reads CASSKPGLADRSYNEQFF. The CDR3 coding sequence is TGTGCCAGCAGCAAGCCGGGACTAGCGGACCGCTCCTACAATGAGCAGTTCTTC.

The CDR3 spells CASSSYADTQYF. CDR3 coding DNA: TGCGCCAGCAGCTCCTATGCAGATACGCAGTATTTT. The chain has TRBV5-1 and TRBJ2-3; D uncertain. Germline CDR1 reads SGHRS; CDR2 reads YFSETQ. This CDR3 is built from 12 residues. Trimming removed 3 bases at V and 4 bases at J, with 6 bases between. Complete variable domain (other parts from reference TRBV5-1 and TRBJ2-3): KAGVTQTPRYLIKTRGQQVTLSCSPISGHRSVSWYQQTPGQGLQFLFEYFSETQRNKGNFPGRFSGRQFSNSRSEMNVSTLELGDSALYLCASSSYADTQYFGPGTRLTVL.

This chain uses TRBV20-1 with TRBJ1-6, with 7 nucleotides matching TRBD1. After removal of 2 bases from V and 7 bases from J, the junction contained 2 bases not matched to a gene. The CDR3 loop spans 13 amino acids. Per germline, CDR1 DFQATT and CDR2 SNEGSKA (reference sequence). Here the CDR3 reads CSARTQGNSPLHF. The CDR3, as DNA: TGCAGTGCTAGAACACAGGGGAATTCACCCCTCCACTTT.

This clonotype was observed a handful of times. The rearrangement links TRBV20-1 to TRBJ2-1; TRBD1 matches 8 bases. CDR3 length: 14 residues. Germline lookup yields CDR1 DFQATT and CDR2 SNEGSKA (reference sequence). The V gene end was trimmed by 6 bases and the J gene end by 8 bases; junction bases not matched to a gene: 12. The chain's CDR3 is CSAPPGQVVYEQFF. CDR3 nucleotides: TGCAGTGCCCCTCCGGGACAGGTCGTTTATGAGCAGTTCTTC.

The chain carries TRBV19 and TRBJ1-1; D is unclear. The CDR3 has 15 amino acids. Germline CDR1 LNHDA, CDR2 SQIVND (reference sequence). Between the trimmed V and J ends, which lost 6 bases and 2 bases, there was a span of 16 bases. For the CDR3, the DNA is TGTGCCAGTAGCTCTGAGAGAACACCTAACACTGAAGCTTTCTTT. As protein: CASSSERTPNTEAFF.

This CDR3 is CATRGAGGYEQYF. The DNA for the CDR3 is TGTGCCACGAGAGGCGCAGGGGGCTACGAGCAGTACTTC. The V call is TRBV10-3, the J call TRBJ2-7; 7 positions match TRBD1. The CDR3 consists of 13 residues. Looked up from germline, CDR1 is ENHRY and CDR2 is SYGVKD. V was clipped by 10 bases and J by 3 bases; unmatched bases: 9.

The rearrangement uses TRBV18 and TRBJ1-4; no firm D call. With 6 bases removed from V and 5 bases from J, the gap between germline ends came to 13 bases. Germline loops: CDR1 KGHSH, CDR2 LQKENI. CDR3 length: 14 residues. The CDR3 DNA is TGTGCCAGCTCCGGCAACAAAGGAAATGAAAAACTGTTTTTT. This gives the protein CASSGNKGNEKLFF.

This clonotype was seen ten or more times. This chain links TRBV20-1 with TRBJ2-3, with 8 bases lining up with TRBD2. This CDR3 is 14 amino acids long. V lost 5 bases, J lost 1 base, and 5 bases stayed unmatched. Germline V gene sequence: CDR1 DFQATT, CDR2 SNEGSKA (reference sequence). The CDR3, as DNA: TGCAGTGCTGGATTAGCGGGACGCACAGATACGCAGTATTTT. Amino acid sequence: CSAGLAGRTDTQYF.

The CDR3 nucleotides read TGCAGTGCTAGATTGTTACCGTCCACAGGGGGGCAATACAATGAGCAGTTCTTC. This codes for CSARLLPSTGGQYNEQFF. The rearrangement links TRBV20-1 to TRBJ2-1; 8 nucleotides align to TRBD1. Germline CDR1 is DFQATT and CDR2 is SNEGSKA (reference sequence). This CDR3 spans 18 amino acids. V was pared by 2 bases and J by 4 bases, with 16 bases of the junction left unmatched.

The rearrangement joins TRBV12-5 to TRBJ2-3; 7 nucleotides align to TRBD1. V shed 1 base, J shed 0 bases, and the junction held 1 base outside the gene matches. This CDR3 has 15 residues. Looked up from germline, CDR1 is LGHNT and CDR2 is FRNRAP. DNA for the CDR3: TGTGCTAGTGGTTTGGGGGACAGCAGCACAGATACGCAGTATTTT. This gives the protein CASGLGDSSTDTQYF.

CDR3 in amino acids: CASSSSFRLVPGRDTQYF. CDR3 in DNA: TGTGCCAGCAGCTCTTCGTTCCGACTAGTCCCGGGGAGAGATACGCAGTATTTT. J is TRBJ2-3 and V is TRBV11-2; weak D call: TRBD2 (6 bases). The CDR3 spans 18 residues. V lost 4 bases and J lost 5, with 25 bases in between. Per the germline V gene, CDR1 is SGHAT and CDR2 is FQNNGV.

The sample holds many counts of this clonotype. The gene calls are TRBV10-3 and TRBJ2-5, with D perhaps given as TRBD1 or TRBD2 (5 bases each). Looked up from germline, CDR1 is ENHRY and CDR2 is SYGVKD. The V end was cut by 3 bases, the J end by 4 bases, with 9 bases between. The length of the CDR3 is 13 residues. In DNA, the CDR3 is TGTGCCATCAGTGATGGGACCGGAGAGACCCAGTACTTC. This sequence encodes CAISDGTGETQYF.

V gene TRBV5-6 combines with J gene TRBJ2-1; TRBD2 matches at 13 bases. After removal of 4 bases from V and 5 bases from J, the junction contained 3 bases not matched to a gene. The CDR3 sequence is 15 residues long. Germline CDR1 SGHDT, CDR2 YYEEEE. The CDR3 sequence: CASSHGLAGDNEQFF. CDR3 DNA sequence: TGTGCCAGCAGCCATGGACTAGCGGGAGACAATGAGCAGTTCTTC.